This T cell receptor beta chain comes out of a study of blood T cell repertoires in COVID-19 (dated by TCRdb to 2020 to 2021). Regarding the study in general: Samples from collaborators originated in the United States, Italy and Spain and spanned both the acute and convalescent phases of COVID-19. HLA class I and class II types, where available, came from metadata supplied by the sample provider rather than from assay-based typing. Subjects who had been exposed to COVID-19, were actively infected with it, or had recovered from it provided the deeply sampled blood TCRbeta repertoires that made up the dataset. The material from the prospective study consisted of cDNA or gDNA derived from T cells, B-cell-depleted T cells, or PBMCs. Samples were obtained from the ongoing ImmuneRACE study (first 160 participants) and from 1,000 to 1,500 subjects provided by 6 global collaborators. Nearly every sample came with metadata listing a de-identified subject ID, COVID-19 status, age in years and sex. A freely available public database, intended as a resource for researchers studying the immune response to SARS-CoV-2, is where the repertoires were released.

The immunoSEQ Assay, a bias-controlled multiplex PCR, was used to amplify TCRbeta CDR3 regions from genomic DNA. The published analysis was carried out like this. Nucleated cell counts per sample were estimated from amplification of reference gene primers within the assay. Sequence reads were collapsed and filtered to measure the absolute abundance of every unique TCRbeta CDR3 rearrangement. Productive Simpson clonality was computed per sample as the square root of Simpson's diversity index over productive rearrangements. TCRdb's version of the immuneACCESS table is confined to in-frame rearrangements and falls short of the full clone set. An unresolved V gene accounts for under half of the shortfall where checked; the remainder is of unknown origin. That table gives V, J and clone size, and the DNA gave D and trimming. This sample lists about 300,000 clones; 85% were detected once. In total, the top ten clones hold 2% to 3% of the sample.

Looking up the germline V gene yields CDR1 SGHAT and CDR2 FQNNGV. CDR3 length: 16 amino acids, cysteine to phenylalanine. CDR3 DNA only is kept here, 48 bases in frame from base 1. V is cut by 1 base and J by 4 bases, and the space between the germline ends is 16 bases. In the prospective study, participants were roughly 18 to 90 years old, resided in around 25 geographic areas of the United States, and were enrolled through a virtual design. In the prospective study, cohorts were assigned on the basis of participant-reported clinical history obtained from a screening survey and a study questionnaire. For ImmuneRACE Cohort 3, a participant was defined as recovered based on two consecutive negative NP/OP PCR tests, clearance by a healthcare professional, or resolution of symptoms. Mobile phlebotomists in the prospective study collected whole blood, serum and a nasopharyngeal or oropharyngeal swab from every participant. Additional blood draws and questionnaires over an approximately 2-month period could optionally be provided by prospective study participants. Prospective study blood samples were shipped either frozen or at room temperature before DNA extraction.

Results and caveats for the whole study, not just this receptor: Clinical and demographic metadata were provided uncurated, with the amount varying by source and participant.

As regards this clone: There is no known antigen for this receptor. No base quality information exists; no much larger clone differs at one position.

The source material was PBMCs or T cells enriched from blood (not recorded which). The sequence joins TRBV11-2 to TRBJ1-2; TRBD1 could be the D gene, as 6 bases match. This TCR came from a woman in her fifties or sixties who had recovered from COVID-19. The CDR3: CASSLGWRQDPYGYTF. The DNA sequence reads TGTGCCAGCAGCTTAGGCTGGCGACAGGACCCCTATGGCTACACCTTC.